This is a list of T cell receptor beta chains from one sample in a study of blood T cell repertoires in COVID-19. Profiling relied on immunoSEQ multiplex PCR, and the TCRdb table lists in-frame clones only, not all of them. This sample has under 60,000 clones, with 82% found just once. The sequenced sample was peripheral blood. The origin of the receptors is a man aged 60 to 69 with acute or convalescent COVID-19. Both conserved end residues are part of each CDR3. The D gene is left open where the match is weak. Some rows mark clone size as missing; the rest say once, few, many or name a class of expanded clone.

j_call clone_size d_call v_call cdr3_nt cdr3_aa
TRBJ2-5 NA NA TRBV7-9 TGTGCCAGCAGCTTCAGGGGAGAGACCCAGTACTTC CASSFRGETQYF
TRBJ2-5 NA TRBD2 TRBV9 TGTGCCAGCAGCGTAGCCGGGACTAGGTTAGAGACCCAGTACTTC CASSVAGTRLETQYF
TRBJ1-2 NA TRBD1 TRBV27 TGTGCCAGCAGCCCGGGACAGGGGCGGAGGACCTTC CASSPGQGRRTF
TRBJ1-6 NA TRBD1 TRBV27 TGTGCCAGCACTGGGGACAGAAGAAATTCACCCCTCCACTTT CASTGDRRNSPLHF
TRBJ1-1 NA TRBD1 TRBV2 TGTGCCAGCAACGACAGGGGGCGGACTGAAGCTTTCTTT CASNDRGRTEAFF
TRBJ2-7 NA NA TRBV15 TGTGCCACCAGCAGCCTCCCTAGCGACGAGCAGTACTTC CATSSLPSDEQYF
TRBJ2-7 NA TRBD1 TRBV6-5 TGTGCCAGCAGTCGAGGGGGGTACGACAGGGGTGAGCAGTACTTC CASSRGGYDRGEQYF
TRBJ1-6 few NA TRBV7-2 TGTGCCAGCAGCTTCCAAATACAGGGCCCGAATTCACCCCTCCACTTT CASSFQIQGPNSPLHF
TRBJ1-5 NA TRBD1 TRBV27 TGTGCCAGCAGTTTATCTAACAGGGGACTGAGTCAGCCCCAGCATTTT CASSLSNRGLSQPQHF
TRBJ2-1 NA TRBD1 TRBV19 TGTGCCAGTAGTATGGGGACGGGACAGGAGCAGTTCTTC CASSMGTGQEQFF
TRBJ2-3 NA TRBD2 TRBV5-6 TGTGCCAGCAGCTTGGAACTAGCGGTTACAGATACGCAGTATTTT CASSLELAVTDTQYF
TRBJ2-3 NA NA TRBV7-3 TGTGCCAGCAGCTTAAGTTCTGGAGCAGATACGCAGTATTTT CASSLSSGADTQYF
TRBJ2-5 NA NA TRBV29-1 TGCAGCGTTGAAGATGGCGGGGGCTCAGGAACCCAGTACTTC CSVEDGGGSGTQYF
TRBJ1-5 NA TRBD1 TRBV19 TGTGCCAGTAGTAAAGATGGGACAGGGAGAAGCAATCAGCCCCAGCATTTT CASSKDGTGRSNQPQHF
TRBJ2-7 few TRBD1 TRBV6-6 TGTGCCAGCAGTATGACAGGGGGCTGGGACGAGCAGTACTTC CASSMTGGWDEQYF
TRBJ1-6 NA NA TRBV30 TGTGCCTGGAGGGGAGGATATTCACCCCTCCACTTT CAWRGGYSPLHF
TRBJ2-7 NA NA TRBV6-5 TGTGCCAGCAGTTTCAGGGAGGTTTGGGACGAGCAGTACTTC CASSFREVWDEQYF
TRBJ1-2 NA NA TRBV24-1 TGTGCCACCAGTGATCCAGGCCGCAACTATGGCTACACCTTC CATSDPGRNYGYTF
TRBJ1-6 NA NA TRBV7-3 TGTGCCAGCAGCAACGATCACAGCGGGGATTCACCCCTCCACTTT CASSNDHSGDSPLHF
TRBJ2-1 NA NA TRBV4-1 TGCGCCAGCAGCCCCCAGGGAAAGGGGAATGAGCAGTTCTTC CASSPQGKGNEQFF
TRBJ1-2 NA NA TRBV7-2 TGTGCCAGCAGCCCCAGGGGCACAGCCGGCAACGTGGATGGCTACACCTTC CASSPRGTAGNVDGYTF
TRBJ2-7 once TRBD1 TRBV30 TGTGCCTGGAGTGTTCCGGGACAGGGGTTCTTC CAWSVPGQGFF
TRBJ1-4 NA NA TRBV24-1 TGTGCCACCAGTGACTCCAGACAGGTTGAAAAACTGTTTTTT CATSDSRQVEKLFF
TRBJ2-6 NA NA TRBV14 TGTGCCAGCAGCCGAACTCAGGGTCGTCGCTCTGGGGCCAACGTCCTGACTTTC CASSRTQGRRSGANVLTF
TRBJ1-2 NA TRBD1 TRBV7-8 TGTGCCAGCAGCTCGAAACGGGACAGGGACCCCTATGGCTACACCTTC CASSSKRDRDPYGYTF
TRBJ1-1 NA NA TRBV12-5 TGTGCTAGTGGTCTCCAGGGGATCGGCACTGAAGCTTTCTTT CASGLQGIGTEAFF
TRBJ1-1 few TRBD1 TRBV24-1 TGTGCCACCAGTGACCCCAGGACAGGGACCCGAGCTTTCTTT CATSDPRTGTRAFF
TRBJ1-5 NA NA TRBV18 TGTGCCAGCTCACCAAATTTGAATACGGGCAATCAGCCCCAGCATTTT CASSPNLNTGNQPQHF
TRBJ1-2 NA NA TRBV5-1 TGCGCCAGCAGCTTGGGAGGGAACAACTATGGCTACACCTTC CASSLGGNNYGYTF
TRBJ1-6 NA NA TRBV6-1 TGTGCCAGCAGTGCGAACTCACTGCCGAATAATTCACCCCTCCACTTT CASSANSLPNNSPLHF
TRBJ1-1 NA NA TRBV6-5 TGTGCCAGCAGTTACCTCGCCGCGGGGACTGAAGCTTTCTTT CASSYLAAGTEAFF
TRBJ2-1 NA TRBD2 TRBV5-4 TGTGCCAGCAGCTTGAGGCTAGCGGCCTACAATGAGCAGTTCTTC CASSLRLAAYNEQFF
TRBJ1-2 NA TRBD1 TRBV7-3 TGTGCCAGCAGCCAGACAGGGAGCTATGGCTACACCTTC CASSQTGSYGYTF
TRBJ2-5 NA NA TRBV29-1 TGCAGCGTCGGCCTCCTGGGCAACGGGGGCCAAGAGACCCAGTACTTC CSVGLLGNGGQETQYF
TRBJ2-1 NA TRBD1 TRBV14 TGTGCCAGCAGCAACACCGGGACAGGGGTCCCCAATGAGCAGTTCTTC CASSNTGTGVPNEQFF
TRBJ1-2 NA NA TRBV18 TGTGCCAGCTCACCCTTTCCCGCCAGTGACTCTGGCTACACCTTC CASSPFPASDSGYTF
TRBJ1-1 NA NA TRBV21-1 TGTGCCAGCAGACCAGGACAAGTGAGTACTGAAGCTTTCTTT CASRPGQVSTEAFF
TRBJ1-4 NA NA TRBV7-9 TGTGCCAGCAGCCCACGTGGACAGCGCAATGAAAAACTGTTTTTT CASSPRGQRNEKLFF
TRBJ2-1 once TRBD2 TRBV7-9 TGTGCCAGCAGCTATACCCTTGGGACTAGCGGGTTAAATGAGCAGTTCTTC CASSYTLGTSGLNEQFF